This TCR beta chain was sequenced for a study of cytomegalovirus exposure and HLA in healthy donors. Broader study findings: A highly shared variant cluster was judged a likely technical artifact. Presence/absence results assume similar sequencing depth per donor, which may not hold. TCR beta sequences reportedly predicted the HLA-A and HLA-B alleles of most subjects accurately. A reported reduction in N-insertions relative to the roughly 710-donor mean was seen in an Asian-associated ancestry cluster in a later analysis.

PCR amplification relied on 60 Vbeta primers (plus 13 Jbeta primers). Profiling relied on immunoSEQ multiplex PCR, and the TCRdb table lists in-frame clones only, not all of them. This table has about 160,000 clones, roughly four fifths appearing once. About this clone itself: The antigen remains unidentified.

This CDR3 is 14 amino acids long. Germline V CDR1 and CDR2: MNHNS, SASEGT. J was trimmed by 5 bases and V by 6 bases; bases with no gene match: 8. The clonotype was recovered from a man over 45 in good health and CMV-seropositive. The V and J genes are TRBV6-1 and TRBJ2-5; 8 nucleotides align to TRBD1. The sequencing input was PBMCs. CDR3 sequence: CASSKDREHETQYF. The CDR3 DNA reads TGTGCCAGCAGCAAGGACAGGGAACACGAGACCCAGTACTTC.